Listed below are T cell receptor beta chains from one sample, sequenced in a study of OX40 agonist ivuxolimab in advanced cancers. Repertoires were generated with immunoSEQ multiplex PCR, while TCRdb's copy carries only in-frame clones and drops some. The top ten clones hold 5% of a sample with more than 65,000 clones, roughly three quarters of them seen once. The sample in question was CD4+ or CD8+ T cells sorted from blood, obtained in a trial of the OX40 agonist ivuxolimab. The receptors shown here come from an adult with an advanced solid tumor such as melanoma, head and neck, liver or kidney cancer. CDR3s include the opening cysteine and the closing phenylalanine or tryptophan. A D gene is named only where the DNA matches it firmly. Some rows have no size entry. The others give once, few or many, or a class for an expanded clone.

CDR3 length | D gene | J gene | V gene | clone size | CDR3 protein | CDR3 DNA
13 | NA | TRBJ1-6 | TRBV14 | NA | CASSARLYSPLHF | TGTGCCAGCAGCGCGCGGCTCTATTCACCCCTCCACTTT
14 | NA | TRBJ1-4 | TRBV7-9 | NA | CASNHGRRNEKLFF | TGTGCCAGCAACCACGGACGGAGAAATGAAAAACTGTTTTTT
14 | NA | TRBJ2-2 | TRBV19 | NA | CASSILENTGELFF | TGTGCCAGTAGTATTCTTGAGAACACCGGGGAGCTGTTTTTT
13 | NA | TRBJ2-1 | TRBV30 | NA | CAGQRTDYNEQFF | TGTGCCGGTCAACGGACAGATTACAATGAGCAGTTCTTC
16 | NA | TRBJ1-4 | TRBV6-1 | NA | CASSVNLPGGGEKLFF | TGTGCCAGCAGTGTAAATCTTCCGGGGGGAGGTGAAAAACTGTTTTTT
12 | NA | TRBJ1-4 | TRBV4-1 | NA | CASSQQGEKLFF | TGCGCCAGCAGCCAACAGGGTGAAAAACTGTTTTTT
16 | NA | TRBJ1-1 | TRBV4-3 | NA | CASSHQDDRRDTEAFF | TGCGCCAGCAGCCACCAAGATGACAGGAGGGACACTGAAGCTTTCTTT
15 | NA | TRBJ1-1 | TRBV6-5 | NA | CASNYSTSLNTEAFF | TGTGCCAGCAATTACTCGACCAGCCTGAACACTGAAGCTTTCTTT
10 | NA | TRBJ1-1 | TRBV30 | medium-sized | CAWSGPFPFF | TGTGCCTGGAGTGGCCCTTTCCCTTTCTTT
18 | NA | TRBJ2-6 | TRBV11-3 | NA | CASSLDQGGTAGANVLTF | TGTGCCAGCAGCTTAGATCAAGGGGGGACAGCTGGGGCCAACGTCCTGACTTTC
16 | TRBD2 | TRBJ2-7 | TRBV13 | NA | CASSYGTSGSTYEQYF | TGTGCCAGCAGCTACGGGACTAGCGGGTCGACCTACGAGCAGTACTTC
15 | NA | TRBJ1-5 | TRBV11-2 | NA | CASSFGTDSNQPQHF | TGTGCCAGCAGCTTTGGCACAGATAGCAATCAGCCCCAGCATTTT
14 | TRBD1 | TRBJ2-7 | TRBV6-5 | NA | CASSYSGQVDEQYF | TGTGCCAGCAGTTACTCGGGACAGGTTGACGAGCAGTACTTC
14 | TRBD1 | TRBJ1-5 | TRBV2 | few | CASSWTGGNQPQHF | TGTGCCAGCAGTTGGACAGGGGGCAATCAGCCCCAGCATTTT
10 | NA | TRBJ2-1 | TRBV30 | NA | CACYRNEQFF | TGTGCCTGTTACAGAAATGAGCAGTTCTTC
15 | TRBD2 | TRBJ2-1 | TRBV7-2 | once | CASSLAESSYNEQFF | TGTGCCAGCAGCCTAGCGGAGAGCTCCTACAATGAGCAGTTCTTC
14 | TRBD1 | TRBJ1-2 | TRBV7-2 | NA | CASSLDRGLRGYTF | TGTGCCAGCAGCTTAGACAGGGGGCTACGGGGCTACACCTTC
15 | NA | TRBJ2-1 | TRBV6-5 | NA | CASTPRDNKYNEQFF | TGTGCCAGCACCCCCAGGGACAACAAATACAATGAGCAGTTCTTC
13 | NA | TRBJ2-1 | TRBV2 | NA | CASSGDGRNEQFF | TGTGCCAGCAGTGGGGACGGACGCAATGAGCAGTTCTTC
13 | TRBD1 | TRBJ1-2 | TRBV6-6 | once | CASSYNRGHGYTF | TGTGCCAGCAGTTACAACAGGGGGCATGGCTACACCTTC
14 | NA | TRBJ2-2 | TRBV6-5 | few | CASAPRASTGELFF | TGTGCCAGCGCACCGCGGGCGAGCACCGGGGAGCTGTTTTTT
14 | NA | TRBJ1-2 | TRBV5-4 | NA | CASSQVAGLNGYTF | TGTGCCAGCAGCCAAGTGGCGGGGCTTAATGGCTACACCTTC
15 | TRBD1 | TRBJ1-5 | TRBV15 | NA | CATNLGTDSNQPQHF | TGTGCCACCAACCTGGGGACAGATAGCAATCAGCCCCAGCATTTT
15 | TRBD2 | TRBJ2-1 | TRBV29-1 | once | CSAFLAGVYRNEQFF | TGCAGCGCCTTTCTAGCGGGAGTTTATCGGAATGAGCAGTTCTTC
14 | NA | TRBJ2-1 | TRBV6-1 | NA | CASRPGQGFNEQFF | TGTGCCAGCAGACCGGGACAAGGGTTCAATGAGCAGTTCTTC
13 | TRBD2 | TRBJ2-1 | TRBV10-3 | NA | CAIRASGGIEQFF | TGTGCCATCAGGGCTAGCGGGGGGATTGAGCAGTTCTTC
14 | TRBD1 | TRBJ1-2 | TRBV7-2 | NA | CASSFGTALYGYTF | TGTGCCAGCAGCTTCGGGACAGCGCTCTATGGCTACACCTTC